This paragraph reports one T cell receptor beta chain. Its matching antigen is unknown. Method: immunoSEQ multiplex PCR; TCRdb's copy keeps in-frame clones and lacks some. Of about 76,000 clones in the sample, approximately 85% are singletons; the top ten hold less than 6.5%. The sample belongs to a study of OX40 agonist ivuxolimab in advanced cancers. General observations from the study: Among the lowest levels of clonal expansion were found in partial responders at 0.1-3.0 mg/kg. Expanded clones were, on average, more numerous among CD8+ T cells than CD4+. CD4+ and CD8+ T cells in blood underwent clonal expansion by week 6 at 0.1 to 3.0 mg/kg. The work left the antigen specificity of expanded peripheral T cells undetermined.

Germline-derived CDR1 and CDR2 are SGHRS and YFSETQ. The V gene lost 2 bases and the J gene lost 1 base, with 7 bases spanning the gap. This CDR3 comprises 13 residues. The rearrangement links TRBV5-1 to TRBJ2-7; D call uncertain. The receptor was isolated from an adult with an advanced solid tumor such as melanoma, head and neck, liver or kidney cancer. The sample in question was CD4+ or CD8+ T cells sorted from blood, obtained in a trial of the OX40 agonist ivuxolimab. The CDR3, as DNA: TGCGCCAGCAGCTTAGGATCGTCCTACGAGCAGTACTTC. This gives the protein CASSLGSSYEQYF.